One T cell receptor (beta chain) is described in this entry. In the source study's methods: Nucleated cell counts were estimated from reference gene primer amplification. This table comes from immunoSEQ multiplex PCR, and its TCRdb copy is limited to in-frame clones, with some not included. V, J and clone size are taken as reported in that table, and D and trimming were inferred from the DNA itself. The sample has about 320,000 clones, 89% seen once; the top ten hold around 4.8%. Study members were between about 18 and 89 years old and lived in over 20 US regions. The data are from a study of blood T cell repertoires in COVID-19. Study at large: Sites across the United States, Italy and Spain contributed samples from acute and convalescent COVID-19.

This receptor was taken from a man in his 60s who had recovered from COVID-19. The sample taken for sequencing was PBMCs or T cells enriched from blood (not recorded which).

The CDR3 sequence: CASSLGGAANQPQHF. The CDR3 DNA follows: TGTGCCAGCAGCCTTGGCGGGGCAGCCAATCAGCCCCAGCATTTT. The chain uses TRBV28 and TRBJ1-5, with a possible D match to TRBD1 (5 bases). In germline, CDR1 is MDHEN, CDR2 SYDVKM. The CDR3 runs 15 residues. Trimming pared 6 bases from V and 3 bases from J, leaving 15 bases between.